This T cell receptor beta chain appears in the sequencing data of a study of T cells in Graves' hyperthyroidism and ophthalmopathy. There are many counts of this clonotype. No ophthalmopathy progression within 18 months constituted stable Graves' hyperthyroidism. Fresh 10 ml peripheral blood yielded PBMCs. The CDR3 consists of 14 residues. Germline V gene sequence: CDR1 SGHRS, CDR2 YFSETQ. V was shortened by 4 bases and J by 4 bases, with 14 bases between the two germline ends. Using RNA transcripts as the source, TCR beta CDR3 regions were amplified. The HTBI set primed first-round TCR CDR3 RT-PCR. MiXCR, run by TCRdb on the multiplex PCR reads, gives a single entry per CDR3 protein. Of some 500,000 distinct CDR3 sequences in the sample, about an eighth were seen once.

The chain links TRBV5-1 to TRBJ1-1, with a weak D call TRBD1 (6 bases). This TCR came from a woman between 18 and 30 years old with Graves' hyperthyroidism. The sequenced sample consisted of blood. CDR3 loop: CASSASGEGTEAFF. CDR3 DNA: TGCGCCAGCAGCGCTTCAGGGGAGGGCACTGAAGCTTTCTTT.